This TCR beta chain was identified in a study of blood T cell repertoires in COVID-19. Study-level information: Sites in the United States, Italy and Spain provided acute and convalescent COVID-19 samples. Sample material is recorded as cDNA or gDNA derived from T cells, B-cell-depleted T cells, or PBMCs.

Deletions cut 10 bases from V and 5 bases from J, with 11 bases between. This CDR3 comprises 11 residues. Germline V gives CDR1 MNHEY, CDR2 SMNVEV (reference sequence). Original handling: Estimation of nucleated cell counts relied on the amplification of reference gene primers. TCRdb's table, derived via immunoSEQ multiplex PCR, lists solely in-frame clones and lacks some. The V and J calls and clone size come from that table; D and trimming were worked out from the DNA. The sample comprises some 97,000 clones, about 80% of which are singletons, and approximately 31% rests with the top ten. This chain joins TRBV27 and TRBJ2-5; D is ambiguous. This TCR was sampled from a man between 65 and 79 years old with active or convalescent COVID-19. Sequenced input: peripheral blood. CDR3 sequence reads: CATGVGETQYF. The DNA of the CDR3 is TGTGCCACCGGCGTCGGGGAGACCCAGTACTTC.